The rows below give T cell receptor beta chains drawn from one sample of a study of blood T cell repertoires in COVID-19. Method: immunoSEQ multiplex PCR; TCRdb's copy keeps in-frame clones and lacks some. Of approximately 190,000 clones in the sample, approximately 85% were seen once. Sequences were obtained from peripheral blood. These TCRs come from a woman in her seventies with active or convalescent COVID-19. Both conserved end residues are part of each CDR3. A D gene is named only where the DNA matches it firmly. The size entry is marked missing in some rows and otherwise reads once, few, many or a size class.

V	size	J	D	DNA	CDR3
TRBV11-2	few	TRBJ1-2	TRBD1	TGTGCCAGCAGCTTAGCAGGGTACAGGGGTATTGGCTACACCTTC	CASSLAGYRGIGYTF
TRBV27	.	TRBJ2-7	.	TGTGCCAGCAGTCCCCCCAGGGACGAGCAGTACTTC	CASSPPRDEQYF
TRBV6-5	.	TRBJ2-1	TRBD2	TGTGCCAGCAGCCCCGGGGGGGGTAGCGCTGAGCAGTTCTTC	CASSPGGGSAEQFF
TRBV15	few	TRBJ1-4	.	TGTGCCACCAGCAGAGCCCGGGACATAGGCCTGTTTTTT	CATSRARDIGLFF
TRBV19	once	TRBJ2-1	.	TGTGCCAGCCTCCCGCAGGGGTCGGATCCACATGAGCAGTTCTTC	CASLPQGSDPHEQFF
TRBV5-1	.	TRBJ2-1	TRBD2	TGCGCCAGCAGTTCGGGGGGTCTCGGCTTCTTC	CASSSGGLGFF
TRBV19	once	TRBJ2-6	.	TGTGCCAGTAGTAGGGGGACTGTCAGCTCTGGGGCCAACGTCCTGACTTTC	CASSRGTVSSGANVLTF
TRBV9	.	TRBJ2-1	TRBD2	TGTGCCAGCAGTTCAGGACTAGCCCTTCCGCAGTTCTTC	CASSSGLALPQFF
TRBV12-5	.	TRBJ2-1	TRBD2	TGTGCTAGTGGTTTGGTACAGGTCGGGAGGGTATACAATGAGCAGTTCTTC	CASGLVQVGRVYNEQFF
TRBV5-1	.	TRBJ2-5	TRBD1	TGCGCCAGCAGCTTGACAGGGGGCAGAGAGACCCAGTACTTC	CASSLTGGRETQYF
TRBV18	once	TRBJ2-7	.	TGTGCCAGCTCAAATGGGGGCGCAGGTTCGTCCTACGAGCAGTACTTC	CASSNGGAGSSYEQYF
TRBV19	.	TRBJ2-1	.	TGTGCTTATATAAGGGGCAGTACCGAGCATGAGCAGTTCTTC	CAYIRGSTEHEQFF
TRBV18	.	TRBJ2-1	TRBD2	TGTGCCAGCTCACTACGGGGGACTAGCGGGAGTTTGGGCTACAATGAGCAGTTCTTC	CASSLRGTSGSLGYNEQFF
TRBV18	.	TRBJ2-3	.	TGTGCCAGCTCACAGACTAGCACAGATACGCAGTATTTT	CASSQTSTDTQYF
TRBV3-1/TRBV3-2	.	TRBJ2-7	TRBD1	TGTGCCAGCAGCCCTCGACAGGGCTACGAGCAGTACTTC	CASSPRQGYEQYF
TRBV27	.	TRBJ2-7	.	TGTGCCAGCAGTTCCTCCGGGACAACCTACGAGCAGTACTTC	CASSSSGTTYEQYF
TRBV6-5	few	TRBJ1-1	.	TGTGCCAGCAGTTACAGTTCCGGGAGGGGAGACACTGAAGCTTTCTTT	CASSYSSGRGDTEAFF
TRBV4-2	.	TRBJ2-3	TRBD1	TGTGCCAGCAGCCTGGGGACAGGTGGAGGGGATACGCAGTATTTT	CASSLGTGGGDTQYF
TRBV15	.	TRBJ2-1	.	TGTGCCACCAGCAGAGGTGGGGGCCACAATGAGCAGTTCTTC	CATSRGGGHNEQFF
TRBV6-5	medium-sized	TRBJ2-7	.	TGTGCCAGCAGTTACAAGGGGGAGGGCCACGAGCAGTACTTC	CASSYKGEGHEQYF
TRBV13	.	TRBJ2-1	.	TGTGCCAGCAGCTTGTGGCAGGCCTCCTACAATGAGCAGTTCTTC	CASSLWQASYNEQFF
TRBV5-1	.	TRBJ2-5	.	TGCGCCAGCAGCTCAAGTAGCGGCCAAGAGACCCAGTACTTC	CASSSSSGQETQYF
TRBV19	once	TRBJ1-3	.	TGTGCCAGTAGTACCTCCATACTCTCTGGAAACACCATATATTTT	CASSTSILSGNTIYF
TRBV5-4	.	TRBJ2-1	TRBD2	TGTGCCAGCAGCTTGGTGTGGACTAGCGGAAGAGCCTACAATGAGCAGTTCTTC	CASSLVWTSGRAYNEQFF
TRBV19	once	TRBJ2-1	TRBD1	TGTGCCAGTAGTAGTAGACAGGGGCCCCTCTACAATGAGCAGTTCTTC	CASSSRQGPLYNEQFF
TRBV6-5	.	TRBJ2-3	TRBD2	TGTGCCAGCAAGCTTAGCGGGAGATCGGATACGCAGTATTTT	CASKLSGRSDTQYF
TRBV12-3/TRBV12-4	.	TRBJ2-3	.	TGTGCCAGCAGACGCTCACTATTGGATACGCAGTATTTT	CASRRSLLDTQYF
TRBV7-3	.	TRBJ2-2	.	TGTGCCAGCAGCCCCGGTCCGGGCACCGGGGAGCTGTTTTTT	CASSPGPGTGELFF
TRBV11-1	.	TRBJ2-7	.	TGTGCCAGCAGCATAGCGGTGAGCTCCTACGAGCAGTACTTC	CASSIAVSSYEQYF
TRBV5-1	.	TRBJ2-7	.	TGCGCCAGCAGCCCCGGGAGTCGCGATTCCTACGAGCAGTACTTC	CASSPGSRDSYEQYF
TRBV5-4	.	TRBJ2-5	.	TGTGCCAGCAGCCACCCTGGGGAGGTGGAGACCCAGTACTTC	CASSHPGEVETQYF
TRBV29-1	.	TRBJ2-3	.	TGCAGCGCCTCGGGGGAGGCAGATACGCAGTATTTT	CSASGEADTQYF
TRBV5-6	once	TRBJ1-2	.	TGTGCCAGCAGCCCCGGACAGCTAAACTATGGCTACACCTTC	CASSPGQLNYGYTF
TRBV9	few	TRBJ1-1	TRBD1	TGTGCCAGCAGCGCCCGGACAGGGCTGAACACTGAAGCTTTCTTT	CASSARTGLNTEAFF
TRBV6-5	.	TRBJ1-1	TRBD1	TGTGCCAGCAGTTACTCCGGGACAGGGACCCCTGAAGCTTTCTTT	CASSYSGTGTPEAFF
TRBV19	.	TRBJ2-4	.	TGTGCCAGTAGGCTGGCGGGAAGAGACATTCAGTACTTC	CASRLAGRDIQYF
TRBV5-1	.	TRBJ2-1	.	TGCGCCAGCAGCTTGGTAACGGGGGTGAACAATGAGCAGTTCTTC	CASSLVTGVNNEQFF
TRBV5-4	.	TRBJ1-2	.	TGTGCCAGCAGCTTGGTTGACAGGAACAACTATGGCTACACCTTC	CASSLVDRNNYGYTF
TRBV18	once	TRBJ1-1	.	TGTGCCAGCTCACCACCGTCAGGGAACACTGAAGCTTTCTTT	CASSPPSGNTEAFF
TRBV11-1	.	TRBJ2-1	.	TGTGCCAGCAGCCCCCAGCGAAACAATGAGCAGTTCTTC	CASSPQRNNEQFF
TRBV7-9	once	TRBJ1-2	.	TGTGCCAGCAGCTCCTCTACAAGTCGGGACTATGGCTACACCTTC	CASSSSTSRDYGYTF